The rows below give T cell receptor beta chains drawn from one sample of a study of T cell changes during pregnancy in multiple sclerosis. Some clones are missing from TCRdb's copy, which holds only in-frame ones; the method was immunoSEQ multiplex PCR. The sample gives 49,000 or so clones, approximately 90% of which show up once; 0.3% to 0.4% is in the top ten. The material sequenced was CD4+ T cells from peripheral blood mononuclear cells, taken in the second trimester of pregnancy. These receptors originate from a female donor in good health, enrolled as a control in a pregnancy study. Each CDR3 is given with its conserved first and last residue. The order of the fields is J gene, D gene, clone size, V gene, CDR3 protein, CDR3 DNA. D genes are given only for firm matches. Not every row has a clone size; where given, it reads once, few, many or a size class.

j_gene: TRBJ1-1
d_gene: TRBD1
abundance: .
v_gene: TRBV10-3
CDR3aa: CAISLNRGNTEAFF
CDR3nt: TGTGCCATCAGCCTAAACAGGGGGAACACTGAAGCTTTCTTT

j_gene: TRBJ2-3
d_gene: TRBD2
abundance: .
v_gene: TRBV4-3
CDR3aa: CASSQERLAGGPRLYF
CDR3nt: TGCGCCAGCAGCCAAGAACGGCTAGCGGGGGGGCCTCGATTGTATTTT

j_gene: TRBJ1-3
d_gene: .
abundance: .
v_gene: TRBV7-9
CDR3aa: CASSQGMAGNTIYF
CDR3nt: TGTGCCAGCAGCCAGGGGATGGCTGGAAACACCATATATTTT

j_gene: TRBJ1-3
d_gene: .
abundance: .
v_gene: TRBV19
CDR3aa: CASSDDRNRYTIYF
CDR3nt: TGTGCCAGTAGTGATGACAGGAATCGTTACACCATATATTTT

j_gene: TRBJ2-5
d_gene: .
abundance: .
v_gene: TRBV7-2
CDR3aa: CASSLNPWRGAGGEETQYF
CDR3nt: TGTGCCAGCAGCTTAAACCCTTGGCGGGGCGCAGGAGGGGAAGAGACCCAGTACTTC

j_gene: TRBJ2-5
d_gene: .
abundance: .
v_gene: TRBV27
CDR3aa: CASSLTGSRRPETQYF
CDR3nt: TGTGCCAGCAGTTTGACTGGGAGTAGGCGGCCGGAGACCCAGTACTTC

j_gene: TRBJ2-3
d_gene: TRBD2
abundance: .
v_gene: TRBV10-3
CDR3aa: CAISGSGGVQGADTQYF
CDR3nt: TGTGCCATCAGTGGAAGCGGGGGGGTTCAAGGGGCAGATACGCAGTATTTT

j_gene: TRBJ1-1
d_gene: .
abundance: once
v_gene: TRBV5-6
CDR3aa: CASSYGGTEAFF
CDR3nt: TGTGCCAGCAGCTACGGGGGCACTGAAGCTTTCTTT

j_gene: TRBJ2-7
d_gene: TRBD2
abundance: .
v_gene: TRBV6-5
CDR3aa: CASSLVAGSYEQYF
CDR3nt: TGTGCCTCATCCCTTGTAGCGGGGTCCTACGAGCAGTACTTC

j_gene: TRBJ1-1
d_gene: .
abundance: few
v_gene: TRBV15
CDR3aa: CATSWGRSNTEAFF
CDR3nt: TGTGCCACCAGCTGGGGGCGGAGCAACACTGAAGCTTTCTTT

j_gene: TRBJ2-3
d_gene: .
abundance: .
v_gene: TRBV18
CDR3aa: CASSPRGQRFTDTQYF
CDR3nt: TGTGCCAGCTCACCTCGCGGACAGAGATTCACAGATACGCAGTATTTT

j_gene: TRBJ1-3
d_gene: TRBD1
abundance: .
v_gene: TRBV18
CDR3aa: CASSPRTGDGNTIYF
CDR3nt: TGTGCCAGCTCACCACGGACAGGTGATGGAAACACCATATATTTT

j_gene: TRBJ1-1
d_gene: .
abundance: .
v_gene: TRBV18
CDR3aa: CASSPTMRQVEAFF
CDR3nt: TGTGCCAGCTCACCAACGATGCGACAGGTTGAAGCTTTCTTT

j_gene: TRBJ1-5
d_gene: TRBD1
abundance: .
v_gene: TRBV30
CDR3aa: CAWSRDRGPQPQHF
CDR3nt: TGTGCCTGGAGTCGAGACAGGGGGCCTCAGCCCCAGCATTTT

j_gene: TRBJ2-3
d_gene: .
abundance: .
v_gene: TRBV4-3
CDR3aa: CASSQDIRAPMRTDTQYF
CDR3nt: TGCGCCAGCAGCCAGGACATCCGGGCCCCCATGAGAACAGATACGCAGTATTTT

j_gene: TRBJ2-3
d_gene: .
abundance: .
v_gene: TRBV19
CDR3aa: CASSLGAWVSDTQYF
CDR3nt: TGTGCCAGTAGTTTGGGGGCATGGGTTTCAGATACGCAGTATTTT

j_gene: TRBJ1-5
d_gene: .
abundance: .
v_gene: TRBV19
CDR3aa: CASSPRNQPQHF
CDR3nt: TGTGCCAGTAGTCCCAGAAATCAGCCCCAGCATTTT

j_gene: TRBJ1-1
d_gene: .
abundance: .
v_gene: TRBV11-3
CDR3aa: CASSSTGGANTEAFF
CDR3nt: TGTGCCAGCAGCTCCACCGGAGGGGCCAACACTGAAGCTTTCTTT

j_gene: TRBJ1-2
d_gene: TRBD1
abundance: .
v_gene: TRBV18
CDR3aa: CASSPDRGRSTYGYTF
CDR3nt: TGTGCCAGCTCACCCGACAGGGGAAGGTCGACCTATGGCTACACCTTC

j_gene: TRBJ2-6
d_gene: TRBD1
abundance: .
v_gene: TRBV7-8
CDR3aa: CASSLGQGASGANVLTF
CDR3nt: TGTGCCAGCAGCTTAGGACAGGGGGCGAGTGGGGCCAACGTCCTGACTTTC

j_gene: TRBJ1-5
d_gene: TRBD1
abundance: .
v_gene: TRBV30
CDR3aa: CAWSKTGGNQPQHF
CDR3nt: TGTGCCTGGAGCAAGACAGGGGGCAATCAGCCCCAGCATTTT

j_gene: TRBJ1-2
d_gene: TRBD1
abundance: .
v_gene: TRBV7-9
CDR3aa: CASTNTGEVNGYTF
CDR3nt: TGTGCCAGCACCAATACAGGGGAGGTGAACGGCTACACCTTC

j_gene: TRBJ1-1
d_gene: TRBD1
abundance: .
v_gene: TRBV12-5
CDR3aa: CASGPGTAEAFF
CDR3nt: TGTGCTAGTGGTCCGGGGACAGCTGAAGCTTTCTTT

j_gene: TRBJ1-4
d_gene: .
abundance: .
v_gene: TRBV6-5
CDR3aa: CASSNGGRNEKLFF
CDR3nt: TGTGCCAGCAGTAATGGAGGGCGGAATGAAAAACTGTTTTTT

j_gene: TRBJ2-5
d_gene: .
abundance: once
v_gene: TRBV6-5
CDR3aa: CASSQQETQYF
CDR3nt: TGTGCCAGCAGTCAACAAGAGACCCAGTACTTC

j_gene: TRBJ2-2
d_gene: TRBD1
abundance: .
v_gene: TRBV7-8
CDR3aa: CASRYAGTAITGELFF
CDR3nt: TGTGCCAGCAGGTACGCCGGGACAGCTATCACCGGGGAGCTGTTTTTT

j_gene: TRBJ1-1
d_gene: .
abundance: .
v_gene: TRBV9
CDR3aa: CASSNEMGNTEAFF
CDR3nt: TGTGCCAGCAGCAACGAGATGGGCAACACTGAAGCTTTCTTT

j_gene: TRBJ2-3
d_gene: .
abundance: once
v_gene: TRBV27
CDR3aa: CASRLRGFLDTQYF
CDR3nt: TGTGCCAGCAGGTTAAGAGGGTTTCTAGATACGCAGTATTTT

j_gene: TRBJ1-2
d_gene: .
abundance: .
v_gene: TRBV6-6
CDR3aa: CASSGAGYGYTF
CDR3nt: TGTGCCAGCAGCGGAGCGGGCTATGGCTACACCTTC

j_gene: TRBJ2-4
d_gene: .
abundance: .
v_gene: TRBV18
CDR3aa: CASSLGGHVKNIQYF
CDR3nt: TGTGCCAGCTCCCTCGGGGGGCACGTCAAAAACATTCAGTACTTC

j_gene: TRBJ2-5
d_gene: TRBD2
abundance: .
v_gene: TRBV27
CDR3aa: CASSLSLAGVETQYF
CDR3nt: TGTGCCAGCAGTTTATCGCTAGCGGGGGTAGAGACCCAGTACTTC

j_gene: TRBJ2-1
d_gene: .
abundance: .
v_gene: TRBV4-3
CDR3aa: CASSLTGDNEQFF
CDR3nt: TGCGCCAGCAGCCTTACGGGAGACAATGAGCAGTTCTTC

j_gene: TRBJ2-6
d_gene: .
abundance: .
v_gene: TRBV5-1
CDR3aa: CASSFYRDTGANVLTF
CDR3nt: TGCGCCAGCAGCTTTTACCGGGATACTGGGGCCAACGTCCTGACTTTC

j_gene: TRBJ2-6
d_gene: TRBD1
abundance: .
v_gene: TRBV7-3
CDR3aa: CASRRTGDGANVLTF
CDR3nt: TGTGCCAGCAGAAGGACAGGGGACGGGGCCAACGTCCTGACTTTC

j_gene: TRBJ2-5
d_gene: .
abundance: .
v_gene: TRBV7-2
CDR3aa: CASSPDPRETQYF
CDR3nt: TGTGCCAGCAGCCCAGACCCTAGGGAGACCCAGTACTTC

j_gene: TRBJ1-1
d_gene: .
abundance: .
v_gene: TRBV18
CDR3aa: CASSPTSDTEAFF
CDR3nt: TGTGCCAGCTCACCAACGTCGGACACTGAAGCTTTCTTT

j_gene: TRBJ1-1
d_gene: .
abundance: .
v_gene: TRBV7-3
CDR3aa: CASSPQPGAEAFF
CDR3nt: TGTGCCAGCAGTCCGCAACCGGGGGCTGAAGCTTTCTTT

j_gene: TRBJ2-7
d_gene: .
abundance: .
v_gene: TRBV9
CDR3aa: CASSVGSGDWYEQYF
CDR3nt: TGTGCCAGCAGCGTAGGGTCCGGGGATTGGTACGAGCAGTACTTC

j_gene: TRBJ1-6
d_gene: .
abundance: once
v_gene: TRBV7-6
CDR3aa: CASSPYAGGPNSPLHF
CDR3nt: TGTGCCAGCAGCCCCTACGCGGGGGGGCCTAATTCACCCCTCCACTTT

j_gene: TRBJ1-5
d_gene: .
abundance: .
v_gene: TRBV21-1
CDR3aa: CASTPITTGGGGRNQPQHF
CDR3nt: TGTGCCAGCACCCCGATCACAACAGGGGGCGGTGGTCGCAATCAGCCCCAGCATTTT

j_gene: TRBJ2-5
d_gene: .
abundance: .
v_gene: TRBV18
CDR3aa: CASSPAAQGQETQYF
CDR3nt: TGTGCCAGCTCACCAGCGGCTCAGGGTCAGGAGACCCAGTACTTC